This TCR beta chain was documented in a study of blood T cells in healthy people across ages. CDR1 and CDR2 (germline): SGHDN, FVKESK. The CDR3 totals 14 residues. The V end was cut by 2 bases, the J end by 3 bases, with 10 bases between. To note about this clonotype: Antigen unknown.

Whole-study findings and limits: The long-lived group displayed more naive CD4+ cells, plus higher diversity, than the aged donors did. It was held that the diversity estimates obtained from one million T cells were underestimates.

The authors drew about 9.9 milliliters of peripheral blood from each donor. A minimum of 7 million PBMCs was isolated per sample. Through a sample-barcoded 5' primer and a J-beta primer mix, a second PCR was run for roughly 6 to 11 cycles. TCRdb itself ran the 5' RACE reads through MiXCR, one entry per CDR3 protein. Here the sample spans about 630,000 distinct CDR3 sequences, about 21% being singletons. This chain connects TRBV14 to TRBJ2-5; D might be TRBD2 (6 bases). The receptor was isolated from a man between 65 and 85 years old in good health. The sequenced sample was blood. In nucleotides, the CDR3 is TGTGCCAGCAGCCAACGGGACTTTGAAGAGACCCAGTACTTC. This translates into CASSQRDFEETQYF.